This T cell receptor beta chain was observed in a study of T cells after yellow fever vaccination. Overall study findings and caveats: The booster response re-showed most primary clones: 96% CD4, approximately 90% CD8.

This CDR3 comprises 16 residues. Trimming pared 3 bases from V and 2 bases from J, leaving 15 bases between. One entry per CDR3 protein, called by TCRdb with MiXCR from the 5' RACE reads. The sample contains fewer than 400,000 distinct CDR3 sequences, approximately 6% of which appear only once. Turning to this clonotype: As yet, its antigen is unknown.

Sequencing was performed on PBMCs, taken 5 days after the yellow fever booster vaccination. V gene TRBV12-3 or TRBV12-4 combines with J gene TRBJ2-3; no definite D call. This TCR derives from a man in his thirties or forties who received the YFV17D yellow fever vaccine. The CDR3: CASSFRVGTHTDTQYF. CDR3 in DNA: TGTGCCAGCAGTTTTAGGGTAGGCACACACACAGATACGCAGTATTTT.